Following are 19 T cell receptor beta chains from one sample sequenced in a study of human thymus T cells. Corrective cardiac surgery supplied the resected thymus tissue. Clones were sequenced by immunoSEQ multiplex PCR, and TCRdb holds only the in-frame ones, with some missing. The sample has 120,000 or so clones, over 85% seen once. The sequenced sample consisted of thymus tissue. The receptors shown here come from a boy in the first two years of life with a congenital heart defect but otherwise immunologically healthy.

CDR3 amino acids: CASSQFRTGDNEQFF. In DNA, the CDR3 is TGTGCCAGCAGCCAATTCCGTACAGGGGACAATGAGCAGTTCTTC. The chain links TRBV14 to TRBJ2-1, with 7 positions matching TRBD1. Trimming took 2 bases from V and 5 from J; bases not matched to a gene: 6. CDR1 SGHDN and CDR2 FVKESK come from the germline V gene. The CDR3 totals 15 residues. The full variable domain, in which reference TRBV14 and TRBJ2-1 provide the parts outside the CDR3, is EAGVTQFPSHSVIEKGQTVTLRCDPISGHDNLYWYRRVMGKEIKFLLHFVKESKQDESGMPNNRFLAERTGGTYSTLKVQPAELEDSGVYFCASSQFRTGDNEQFFGPGTRLTVL.

The CDR3 DNA reads TGTGCCAGCAGCTTCGGATTATCGAAAGGCTACACCTTC. Protein: CASSFGLSKGYTF. This rearrangement joins TRBV5-5 to TRBJ1-2; the D is unclear. V was clipped by 2 bases and J by 8 bases, with 13 bases between them. CDR1 is SGHKS, CDR2 YYEKEE, per germline (reference sequence). This CDR3 region has 13 residues.

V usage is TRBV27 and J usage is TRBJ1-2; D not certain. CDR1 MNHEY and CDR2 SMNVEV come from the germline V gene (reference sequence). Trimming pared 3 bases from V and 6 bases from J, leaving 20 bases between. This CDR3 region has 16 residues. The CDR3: CASSLGPPTPFNGYTF. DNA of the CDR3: TGTGCCAGCAGTTTGGGTCCACCAACCCCATTTAATGGCTACACCTTC.

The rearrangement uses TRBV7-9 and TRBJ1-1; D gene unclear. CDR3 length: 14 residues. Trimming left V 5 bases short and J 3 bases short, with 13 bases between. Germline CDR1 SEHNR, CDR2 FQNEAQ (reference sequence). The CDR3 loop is CASSRKLVDTEAFF. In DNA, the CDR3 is TGTGCCAGCAGCCGGAAGTTGGTGGACACTGAAGCTTTCTTT.

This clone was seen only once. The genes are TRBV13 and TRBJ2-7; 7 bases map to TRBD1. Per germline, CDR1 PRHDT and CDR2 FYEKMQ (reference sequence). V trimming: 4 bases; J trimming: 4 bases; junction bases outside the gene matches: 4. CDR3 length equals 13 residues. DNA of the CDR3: TGTGCCAGCAGCTGGGGACAGAAGTACGAGCAGTACTTC. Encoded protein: CASSWGQKYEQYF.

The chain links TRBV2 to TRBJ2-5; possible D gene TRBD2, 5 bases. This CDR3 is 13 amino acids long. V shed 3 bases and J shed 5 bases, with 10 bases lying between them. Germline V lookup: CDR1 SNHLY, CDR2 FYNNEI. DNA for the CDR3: TGTGCCAGCAGTGACGGGGAGAGGGAGACCCAGTACTTC. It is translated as CASSDGERETQYF.

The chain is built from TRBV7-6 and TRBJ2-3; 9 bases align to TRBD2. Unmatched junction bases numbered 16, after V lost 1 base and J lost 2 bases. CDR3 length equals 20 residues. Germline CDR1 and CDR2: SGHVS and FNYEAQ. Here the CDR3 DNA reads TGTGCCAGCAGCTTAGGCTTTAGCGGGGGACCAGACACCCACACAGATACGCAGTATTTT. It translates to CASSLGFSGGPDTHTDTQYF.

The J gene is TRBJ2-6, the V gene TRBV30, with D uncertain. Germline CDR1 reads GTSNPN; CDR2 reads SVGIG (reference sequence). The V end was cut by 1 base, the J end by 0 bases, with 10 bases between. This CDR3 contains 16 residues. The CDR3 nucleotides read TGTGCCTGGAGTGGTAACAGCCCCTCTGGGGCCAACGTCCTGACTTTC. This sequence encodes CAWSGNSPSGANVLTF. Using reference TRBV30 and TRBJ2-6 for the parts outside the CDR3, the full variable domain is SQTIHQWPATLVQPVGSPLSLECTVEGTSNPNLYWYRQAAGRGLQLLFYSVGIGQISSEVPQNLSASRPQDRQFILSSKKLLLSDSGFYLCAWSGNSPSGANVLTFGAGSRLTVL.

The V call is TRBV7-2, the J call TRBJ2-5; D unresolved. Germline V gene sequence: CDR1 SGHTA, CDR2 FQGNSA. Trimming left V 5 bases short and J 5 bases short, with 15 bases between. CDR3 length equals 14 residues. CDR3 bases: TGTGCCAGCAGCCCGCGGCTTGGGTGGGAGACCCAGTACTTC. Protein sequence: CASSPRLGWETQYF. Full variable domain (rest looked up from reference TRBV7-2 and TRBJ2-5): GAGVSQSPSNKVTEKGKDVELRCDPISGHTALYWYRQSLGQGLEFLIYFQGNSAPDKSGLPSDRFSAERTGGSVSTLTIQRTQQEDSAVYLCASSPRLGWETQYFGPGTRLLVL.

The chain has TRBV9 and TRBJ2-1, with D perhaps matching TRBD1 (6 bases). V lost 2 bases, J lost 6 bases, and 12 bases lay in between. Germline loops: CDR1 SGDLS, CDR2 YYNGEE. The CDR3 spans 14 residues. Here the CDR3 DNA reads TGTGCCAGCAGCGTTCGGGACAAGATCAATGAGCAGTTCTTC. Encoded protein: CASSVRDKINEQFF.

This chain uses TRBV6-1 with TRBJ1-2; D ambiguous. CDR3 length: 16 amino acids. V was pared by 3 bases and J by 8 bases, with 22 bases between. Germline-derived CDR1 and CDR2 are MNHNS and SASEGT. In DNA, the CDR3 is TGTGCCAGCAGTGATAAGGAGTGGGCCACCCTGGGGGGCTACACCTTC. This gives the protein CASSDKEWATLGGYTF.

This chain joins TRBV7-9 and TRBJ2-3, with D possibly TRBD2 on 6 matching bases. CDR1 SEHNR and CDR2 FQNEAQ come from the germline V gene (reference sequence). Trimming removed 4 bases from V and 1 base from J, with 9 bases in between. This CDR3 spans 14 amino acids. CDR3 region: CASSWTNRTDTQYF. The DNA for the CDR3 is TGTGCCAGCAGCTGGACTAACCGCACAGATACGCAGTATTTT. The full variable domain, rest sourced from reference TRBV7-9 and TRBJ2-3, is DTGVSQNPRHKITKRGQNVTFRCDPISEHNRLYWYRQTLGQGPEFLTYFQNEAQLEKSRLLSDRFSAERPKGSFSTLEIQRTEQGDSAMYLCASSWTNRTDTQYFGPGTRLTVL.

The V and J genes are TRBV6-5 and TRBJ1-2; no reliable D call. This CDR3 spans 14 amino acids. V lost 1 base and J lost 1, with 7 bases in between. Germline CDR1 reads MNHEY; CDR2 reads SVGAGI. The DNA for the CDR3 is TGTGCCAGCAGTTACTATTCCAGTAACTATGGCTACACCTTC. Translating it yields CASSYYSSNYGYTF.

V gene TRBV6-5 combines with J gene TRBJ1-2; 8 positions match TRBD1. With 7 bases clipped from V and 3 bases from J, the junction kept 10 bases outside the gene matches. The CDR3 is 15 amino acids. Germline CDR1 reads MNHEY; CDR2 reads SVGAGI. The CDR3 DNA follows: TGTGCCAGCACTAAAAGGGCAGGGGGCGACTATGGCTACACCTTC. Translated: CASTKRAGGDYGYTF.

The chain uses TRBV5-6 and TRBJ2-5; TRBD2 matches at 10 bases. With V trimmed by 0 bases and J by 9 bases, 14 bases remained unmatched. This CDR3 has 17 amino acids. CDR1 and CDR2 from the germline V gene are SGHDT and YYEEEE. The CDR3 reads CASSLAWTSGPIGAQYF. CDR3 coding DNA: TGTGCCAGCAGCTTGGCTTGGACTAGCGGTCCCATCGGGGCCCAGTACTTC.

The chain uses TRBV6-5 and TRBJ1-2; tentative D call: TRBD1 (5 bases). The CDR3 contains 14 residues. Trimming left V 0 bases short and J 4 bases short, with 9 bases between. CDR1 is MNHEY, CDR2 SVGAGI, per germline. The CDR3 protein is CASSYSGELYGYTF. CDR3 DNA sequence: TGTGCCAGCAGTTACTCGGGGGAACTCTATGGCTACACCTTC.

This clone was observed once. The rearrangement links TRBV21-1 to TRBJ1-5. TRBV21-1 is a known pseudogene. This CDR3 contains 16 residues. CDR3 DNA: TGTGCCAGCAGCAATGGCCAAGGGCCTACCGCTCAGCCCCAGCATTTT. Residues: CASSNGQGPTAQPQHF.

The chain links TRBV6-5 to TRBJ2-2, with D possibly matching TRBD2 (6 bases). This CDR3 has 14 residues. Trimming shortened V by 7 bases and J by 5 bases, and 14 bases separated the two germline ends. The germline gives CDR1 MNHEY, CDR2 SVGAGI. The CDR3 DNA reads TGTGCCAGCACCCGGGGGTTATGGACCGGGGAGCTGTTTTTT. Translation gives CASTRGLWTGELFF.

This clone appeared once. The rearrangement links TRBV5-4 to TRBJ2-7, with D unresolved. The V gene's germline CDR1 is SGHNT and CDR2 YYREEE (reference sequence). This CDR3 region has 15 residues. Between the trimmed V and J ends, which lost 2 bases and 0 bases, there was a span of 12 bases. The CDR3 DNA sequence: TGTGCCAGCAGCTTACGAGATGCAAGCTCCTACGAGCAGTACTTC. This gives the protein CASSLRDASSYEQYF. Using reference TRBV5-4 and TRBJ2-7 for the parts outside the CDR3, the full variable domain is ETGVTQSPTHLIKTRGQQVTLRCSSQSGHNTVSWYQQALGQGPQFIFQYYREEENGRGNFPPRFSGLQFPNYSSELNVNALELDDSALYLCASSLRDASSYEQYFGPGTRLTVT.